Listed below are T cell receptor beta chains from one sample, sequenced in a study of blood T cell repertoires in COVID-19. TCRdb's copy holds only in-frame clones and misses some; the assay was immunoSEQ multiplex PCR. There are approximately 120,000 clones in the sample; around four fifths occur only once, and around 25% lies in the top ten. Sequenced sample: peripheral blood. The receptors shown here come from a human donor in a cohort sampled during active COVID-19. Each CDR3 is given without its conserved first and last residue. Each record gives: V gene, J gene, CDR3 protein.

v_gene: TRBV7-2
j_gene: TRBJ2-5
CDR3aa: ASSALAGVQETQY

v_gene: TRBV28
j_gene: TRBJ1-1
CDR3aa: ASNHPGGGSEAF

v_gene: TRBV19
j_gene: TRBJ2-7
CDR3aa: ASSKDAYEQY

v_gene: TRBV19
j_gene: TRBJ1-1
CDR3aa: ASTQTGTVTNTEAF

v_gene: TRBV5-5
j_gene: TRBJ1-2
CDR3aa: ASSLIGVGYT

v_gene: TRBV20-1
j_gene: TRBJ2-7
CDR3aa: SGASQHEQY

v_gene: TRBV5-6
j_gene: TRBJ1-2
CDR3aa: ASSFGQGLDGYT

v_gene: TRBV12-3/TRBV12-4
j_gene: TRBJ1-1
CDR3aa: ASSLGPNTEAF

v_gene: TRBV6-6
j_gene: TRBJ1-5
CDR3aa: ASSYSEGAHQPQH

v_gene: TRBV10-3
j_gene: TRBJ2-3
CDR3aa: AISYTLADTQY

v_gene: TRBV25-1
j_gene: TRBJ2-7
CDR3aa: ASSETGTSNSDEQY

v_gene: TRBV2
j_gene: TRBJ1-6
CDR3aa: ASRSQGRDSPLH

v_gene: TRBV7-9
j_gene: TRBJ2-7
CDR3aa: ASSLTGEVGQY

v_gene: TRBV7-6
j_gene: TRBJ2-1
CDR3aa: ASSPEGTGDNEQF

v_gene: TRBV6-1
j_gene: TRBJ1-2
CDR3aa: ASSDITGGIGYT

v_gene: TRBV18
j_gene: TRBJ1-1
CDR3aa: ASSPIEGQRLNTEAF

v_gene: TRBV5-1
j_gene: TRBJ2-3
CDR3aa: ASNIAGGPLDTQY

v_gene: TRBV28
j_gene: TRBJ1-2
CDR3aa: ASSPAPDRKNGYT

v_gene: TRBV29-1
j_gene: TRBJ2-7
CDR3aa: SVVGGAYEQY

v_gene: TRBV7-3
j_gene: TRBJ1-1
CDR3aa: ASSLVGKNTEAF

v_gene: TRBV28
j_gene: TRBJ2-2
CDR3aa: ASSSGTGGKVGELF

v_gene: TRBV18
j_gene: TRBJ1-3
CDR3aa: ASSPPSQGRNTIY

v_gene: TRBV12-3/TRBV12-4
j_gene: TRBJ1-1
CDR3aa: ASKGQVNTEAF

v_gene: TRBV23-1
j_gene: TRBJ2-1
CDR3aa: ASSLGDRTFYNEQF

v_gene: TRBV29-1
j_gene: TRBJ2-3
CDR3aa: SVVASGSPSTDTQY

v_gene: TRBV24-1
j_gene: TRBJ1-2
CDR3aa: ATSEPDRGGGYT

v_gene: TRBV28
j_gene: TRBJ2-4
CDR3aa: ASSLLAGVPAKNIQY

v_gene: TRBV4-1
j_gene: TRBJ2-7
CDR3aa: ASSQGTIKDSSYEQY

v_gene: TRBV7-6
j_gene: TRBJ2-5
CDR3aa: ASSPTGTGRAGTQY

v_gene: TRBV7-3
j_gene: TRBJ2-7
CDR3aa: ASSLAGTGYEQY

v_gene: TRBV5-1
j_gene: TRBJ2-3
CDR3aa: ASSFSGTSTDTQY

v_gene: TRBV7-3
j_gene: TRBJ2-3
CDR3aa: ASSLGQGRAQY

v_gene: TRBV19
j_gene: TRBJ2-2
CDR3aa: ASSGTNTGELF

v_gene: TRBV10-3
j_gene: TRBJ2-7
CDR3aa: AIKSTGLSEQY

v_gene: TRBV27
j_gene: TRBJ2-7
CDR3aa: ASSTPGQGHHEQY

v_gene: TRBV15
j_gene: TRBJ2-3
CDR3aa: ATSRGLSPSTDTQY